A selection of T cell receptor beta chains follows, all from one sample in a study of cytomegalovirus exposure and HLA in healthy donors. The data were produced by immunoSEQ multiplex PCR, yet TCRdb's version contains in-frame clones alone and is incomplete. The data show 100,000 or so clones, with roughly two thirds seen just once and about 2.5% held by the top ten. Sequencing was performed on PBMCs. These receptor sequences come from a man aged 50 to 59 in good health and CMV-seronegative. CDR3s include the opening cysteine and the closing phenylalanine or tryptophan. Fields, in order: V gene, J gene, D gene, CDR3 length, CDR3 protein. D genes are given only for firm matches.

TRBV7-9	TRBJ1-4	NA	15	CASSPEASTNEKLFF
TRBV28	TRBJ2-5	TRBD1	14	CASQRDRGPETQYF
TRBV7-9	TRBJ1-3	NA	14	CASIPGASGNTIYF
TRBV28	TRBJ2-1	TRBD2	14	CASSLPSGGKEQFF
TRBV28	TRBJ1-1	NA	15	CASKPRLMVLVEAFF
TRBV6-4	TRBJ2-2	TRBD2	15	CASSELAGETGELFF
TRBV18	TRBJ2-7	TRBD2	15	CASSPEEGGPYEQYF
TRBV7-2	TRBJ1-6	TRBD1	14	CASRLQGEGSPLHF
TRBV7-2	TRBJ2-3	TRBD2	15	CASSPSGGAADTQYF
TRBV29-1	TRBJ2-7	NA	14	CSVLLDTSYYEQYF
TRBV28	TRBJ1-4	NA	16	CASSLVGGSTNEKLFF